Here is one T cell receptor (beta chain) with its context. TCRdb re-called the 5' RACE reads; one entry per CDR3 protein, DNA not given. The sample totals 350,000 to 500,000 distinct CDR3 sequences. The data are from a study of monozygotic twins with inflammatory bowel disease. This CDR3 has 15 amino acids. Germline values: CDR1 KGHSH, CDR2 LQKENI. The rearrangement uses TRBV18 and TRBJ2-1; lacking DNA, the TRBD2 call made by TCRdb goes unchecked. The sequenced sample consisted of blood. This TCR derives from a human donor with ulcerative colitis or Crohn's disease, or a healthy co-twin of an affected twin (not recorded which). CDR3 residues: CASSPQDLAYNEQFF.